Listed below are T cell receptor beta chains from one sample, sequenced in a study of T-cell reconstitution after alpha-beta-depleted transplantation in children. Using its own MiXCR run on the PCR reads, TCRdb lists one record per CDR3 protein. The table includes about 610,000 distinct CDR3 sequences, over 20% detected once. Here the sequenced sample was PBMCs, taken before TCRalphabeta/CD19-depleted stem cell transplant. These receptors all come from a boy younger than two with Wiskott-Aldrich syndrome, due to receive a stem cell transplant. Both conserved end residues are part of each CDR3. A D gene is named only where the DNA matches it firmly. For some rows the clone size is stated as once, few or many, or as a class when expanded; others skip it.

d_gene	v_gene	j_gene	abundance	CDR3nt	CDR3aa
TRBD2	TRBV10-3	TRBJ2-3	few	TGTGCCATCAGTGATGGAGCGGGAGGAACAGATACGCAGTATTTT	CAISDGAGGTDTQYF
TRBD1	TRBV7-8	TRBJ1-1	.	TGTGCCAGCAGCTTCCGGGACAGGGGGCTGTTGGGCACTGAAGCTTTCTTT	CASSFRDRGLLGTEAFF
TRBD1	TRBV12-3/TRBV12-4	TRBJ2-4	.	TGTGCCAGCAGACAGGGGGTGGGGGACATTCAGTACTTC	CASRQGVGDIQYF
TRBD2	TRBV20-1	TRBJ2-7	few	TGCAGTGCTAGAGGCGCTAGCGGGAGTGGACACGAGCAGTACTTC	CSARGASGSGHEQYF
TRBD1	TRBV7-2	TRBJ1-2	few	TGTGCCAGCAGCCGGGGACAGAGGGCTCTCGGCTACACCTTC	CASSRGQRALGYTF
.	TRBV12-3/TRBV12-4	TRBJ1-6	.	TGTGCCAGCAGTTCGCGGGGCCCTAATTCACCCCTCCACTTT	CASSSRGPNSPLHF
.	TRBV5-6	TRBJ2-1	.	TGTGCCAGCAGCAGTTTAGGGGGCTCCTACAATGAGCAGTTCTTC	CASSSLGGSYNEQFF
TRBD1	TRBV5-1	TRBJ2-1	.	TGCGCCAGCAGCTGGTACCGGGACAGGGACTACAATGAGCAGTTCTTC	CASSWYRDRDYNEQFF
TRBD2	TRBV5-1	TRBJ2-1	.	TGCGCCAGCAGCATAGAGCGGGGGGTACCCTACAATGAGCAGTTCTTC	CASSIERGVPYNEQFF
.	TRBV5-1	TRBJ2-5	.	TGCGCCAGCAGCTTGGAGTGGGCACAAGAGACCCAGTACTTC	CASSLEWAQETQYF
.	TRBV5-1	TRBJ2-3	few	TGCGCCAGCAGCTTGGCGGCAGTCCACACAGATACGCAGTATTTT	CASSLAAVHTDTQYF
.	TRBV5-1	TRBJ1-1	.	TGCGCCAGCAGCTTGGAAGGCAGATGGACTGAAGCTTTCTTT	CASSLEGRWTEAFF
.	TRBV11-2	TRBJ2-2	.	TGTGCCAGCACCTTCCAGGGTTCGACCGGGGAGCTGTTTTTT	CASTFQGSTGELFF
TRBD1	TRBV2	TRBJ2-2	.	TGTGCCTCCCTCAGGGGGCTTGGCACCGGGGAGCTGTTTTTT	CASLRGLGTGELFF
TRBD2	TRBV6-1	TRBJ2-3	few	TGTGCCAGCAGTGCGATTAGCGGGAGGGGCACAGATACGCAGTATTTT	CASSAISGRGTDTQYF
TRBD2	TRBV11-2	TRBJ2-4	.	TGTGCCAGCAGGACGGGAGGGCCAAACTTAGCCAAAAACATTCAGTACTTC	CASRTGGPNLAKNIQYF
.	TRBV19	TRBJ2-3	.	TGTGCCAGTAGCGGGAGTCCAGATACGCAGTATTTT	CASSGSPDTQYF
TRBD1	TRBV15	TRBJ1-2	few	TGTGCCACCAGCAGAGCCGGGACAGGGGGCCCTCATACCTATGGCTACACCTTC	CATSRAGTGGPHTYGYTF
.	TRBV6-2/TRBV6-3	TRBJ2-3	.	TGTGCCAGCAGTTACAACGGCTTAGTGGGTCCAGATACGCAGTATTTT	CASSYNGLVGPDTQYF
.	TRBV7-9	TRBJ1-1	.	TGTGCCAGCAGCTTAAAGGGTGGGGCTGAAGCTTTCTTT	CASSLKGGAEAFF
TRBD1	TRBV12-3/TRBV12-4	TRBJ2-7	few	TGTGCCAGCAGTACCGGGACAGGGGTCTACGAGCAGTACTTC	CASSTGTGVYEQYF
.	TRBV4-1	TRBJ2-1	.	TGCGCCAGCAGGTCCCCTCAGAGCTCCTACAATGAGCAGTTCTTC	CASRSPQSSYNEQFF
.	TRBV7-8	TRBJ1-4	few	TGTGCCAGCAGCTTAGCTAGGACAGCGTGGGCTAATGAAAAACTGTTTTTT	CASSLARTAWANEKLFF
.	TRBV28	TRBJ1-5	few	TGTGCCACCGGGACGAGCGGGCAGCCCCAGCATTTT	CATGTSGQPQHF
.	TRBV27	TRBJ2-7	.	TGTGCCAGCAGTCAGGTCTCAGGGTTGGACGAGCAGTACTTC	CASSQVSGLDEQYF
TRBD1	TRBV5-1	TRBJ1-4	.	TGCGCCAGCAGCCCTGGGACAGGGGCTAATAATGAAAAACTGTTTTTT	CASSPGTGANNEKLFF
TRBD2	TRBV5-1	TRBJ2-5	.	TGCGCCAGCGGGACTAGCGGGAGAGAGACCCAGTACTTC	CASGTSGRETQYF
TRBD2	TRBV12-3/TRBV12-4	TRBJ2-1	.	TGTGCCAGCAGTTCTGGACTAGCAAGGTTTTGGCATGAGCAGTTCTTC	CASSSGLARFWHEQFF
TRBD2	TRBV20-1	TRBJ2-2	few	TGCAGTGCTAGGGAAGGTAGCGGGAGGCTCGGCGGGGAGCTGTTTTTT	CSAREGSGRLGGELFF
TRBD2	TRBV7-2	TRBJ2-3	few	TGTGCCAGCAGCTTAGCGGGCGGGAGGGCCTTATTATCAGATACGCAGTATTTT	CASSLAGGRALLSDTQYF
.	TRBV28	TRBJ1-3	.	TGTGCCAGCAGACGCGCAATTATCTCTGGAAACACCATATATTTT	CASRRAIISGNTIYF
.	TRBV6-2/TRBV6-3	TRBJ2-1	.	TGTGCCAGCAGTTCCCCACGTCGGCGGTTCTTC	CASSSPRRRFF
TRBD2	TRBV6-1	TRBJ2-5	few	TGTGCCAGCAGTGAAGCGGGCGGGAGTAGAAAGACCCAGTACTTC	CASSEAGGSRKTQYF
.	TRBV7-8	TRBJ1-5	few	TGTGCCAGCAGCTTAATGGGGAGCCTGTCCAATCAGCCCCAGCATTTT	CASSLMGSLSNQPQHF
.	TRBV20-1	TRBJ2-1	few	TGCAGTGCTAGTACAGGGAACCATCCACACTACAATGAGCAGTTCTTC	CSASTGNHPHYNEQFF
.	TRBV20-1	TRBJ1-3	few	TGCAGTGCTGTGTCTGGAAACACCATATATTTT	CSAVSGNTIYF
.	TRBV12-3/TRBV12-4	TRBJ1-6	.	TGTGCCAGCAGTTTAGACGGTATTGAGTATAATTCACCCCTCCACTTT	CASSLDGIEYNSPLHF
.	TRBV10-3	TRBJ1-2	once	TGTGCCATCAGTACAGGGATCGGCTACACCTTC	CAISTGIGYTF
.	TRBV5-1	TRBJ2-7	few	TGCGCCAGCAGCTTAAGGTCAGGGGACTACGAGCAGTACTTC	CASSLRSGDYEQYF
.	TRBV29-1	TRBJ2-5	.	TGCAGCCCCCGACAAGGGGAGACCCAGTACTTC	CSPRQGETQYF
TRBD2	TRBV4-1	TRBJ2-4	.	TGCGCCAGCAGCCAAGATCTAAAGCGAGGTAGCGGGGTTGTGTTAGCCAAAAACATTCAGTACTTC	CASSQDLKRGSGVVLAKNIQYF
TRBD2	TRBV27	TRBJ2-2	.	TGTGCCAGCAGTTTATCGACTAGCGGGAGGGCCGGGGAGCTGTTTTTT	CASSLSTSGRAGELFF
TRBD2	TRBV3-1	TRBJ2-2	.	TGTGCCAGCAGGAGGGCGGGAGCGAACACCGGGGAGCTGTTTTTT	CASRRAGANTGELFF
.	TRBV28	TRBJ2-4	.	TGTGCCAGCGGACTTTATCCCCTAGCCAAAAACATTCAGTACTTC	CASGLYPLAKNIQYF
.	TRBV6-1	TRBJ1-5	.	TGTGCCAGCAGTGGCGTCGACAGTCCCAATCAGCCCCAGCATTTT	CASSGVDSPNQPQHF
TRBD2	TRBV5-1	TRBJ2-3	.	TGCGCCAGCAGCTTGTCGACTAGCGGTAGCACAGATACGCAGTATTTT	CASSLSTSGSTDTQYF
.	TRBV24-1	TRBJ2-7	few	TGTGCCACCAGTGATCCCGGGACCGACGGTGGAGAGCAGTACTTC	CATSDPGTDGGEQYF
.	TRBV5-1	TRBJ2-6	many	TGCGCCAGCAGCTTGGAGGGTACTGGGGCCAACGTCCTGACTTTC	CASSLEGTGANVLTF
TRBD1	TRBV5-1	TRBJ2-5	few	TGCGCCAGCAGCGTCCGGGACAGGCAAGAGACCCAGTACTTC	CASSVRDRQETQYF
.	TRBV12-3/TRBV12-4	TRBJ2-7	few	TGTGCCAGCGGGGACCAACCCTCCTACGAGCAGTACTTC	CASGDQPSYEQYF
TRBD2	TRBV5-1	TRBJ2-7	.	TGCGCCAGCAGCTTGAATAGCGGGGGGACCTACGAGCAGTACTTC	CASSLNSGGTYEQYF
TRBD2	TRBV29-1	TRBJ2-5	.	TGCAGCGTTCTTAGCGGGATTTCACAAGAGACCCAGTACTTC	CSVLSGISQETQYF
.	TRBV5-1	TRBJ2-7	few	TGCGCCAGCAGTCCGTTGGGCGGGTCCTACGAGCAGTACTTC	CASSPLGGSYEQYF
.	TRBV6-8	TRBJ2-2	.	TGTGCCAGCAGTCCAACCAGGGGAAACACCGGGGAGCTGTTTTTT	CASSPTRGNTGELFF
TRBD2	TRBV20-1	TRBJ2-7	few	TGCAGTGCTAGAGACGCCGAGCGGGAGGGCCCGCCCTACGAGCAGTACTTC	CSARDAEREGPPYEQYF
TRBD2	TRBV7-8	TRBJ2-3	.	TGTGCCAGCAGCTCATTAGCGGGACGAGGCACAGATACGCAGTATTTT	CASSSLAGRGTDTQYF
TRBD1	TRBV12-3/TRBV12-4	TRBJ1-2	.	TGTGCCAGCAGTTTAGGGCAGGGGGCTGGTGGCTACACCTTC	CASSLGQGAGGYTF
TRBD1	TRBV5-1	TRBJ2-5	.	TGCGCCAGCAGCTTCCGGGACAGCGAGACCCAGTACTTC	CASSFRDSETQYF
.	TRBV5-5	TRBJ2-7	few	TGTGCCAGCAGCTTGGGGGGGCGGATTACCTACGAGCAGTACTTC	CASSLGGRITYEQYF
.	TRBV5-4	TRBJ2-2	few	TGTGCCAGCAGCTCAACCAGGGGCACCGGGGAGCTGTTTTTT	CASSSTRGTGELFF